This T cell receptor beta chain originates from a study of cytomegalovirus exposure and HLA in healthy donors. The study, taken as a whole, reports: As was reported, the classifier diagnosed cytomegalovirus status with high specificity and sensitivity. Analyses of presence/absence relied on an assumption of roughly uniform sequencing depth across donors.

The PCR employed 60 Vbeta primers together with 13 Jbeta primers. Authors' processing steps: Later, an analysis found 65 million to 85 million unique TCR beta chains, and about 10 million of these were shared. Assay: immunoSEQ multiplex PCR; the TCRdb copy retains only in-frame clones and omits some. That table furnishes V, J and clone size, whereas the DNA furnished D and trimming. Here the sample spans more than 100,000 clones, roughly 78% being singletons. V was pared by 1 base and J by 4 bases, with 8 bases of the junction left unmatched. The germline V gene has CDR1 MNHEY and CDR2 SMNVEV (reference sequence). The length of the CDR3 is 18 residues. On this clone: The antigen is undetermined.

This sequence originates from a man aged 35 to 55 in good health and CMV-seronegative. Sequencing was done on a sample of PBMCs. The chain has TRBV27 and TRBJ2-7; 15 bases align to TRBD2. CDR3 DNA: TGTGCCAGCAGTTTATACGGGACTAGCGGGAGGAACCTTTACGAGCAGTACTTC. Amino acids: CASSLYGTSGRNLYEQYF.